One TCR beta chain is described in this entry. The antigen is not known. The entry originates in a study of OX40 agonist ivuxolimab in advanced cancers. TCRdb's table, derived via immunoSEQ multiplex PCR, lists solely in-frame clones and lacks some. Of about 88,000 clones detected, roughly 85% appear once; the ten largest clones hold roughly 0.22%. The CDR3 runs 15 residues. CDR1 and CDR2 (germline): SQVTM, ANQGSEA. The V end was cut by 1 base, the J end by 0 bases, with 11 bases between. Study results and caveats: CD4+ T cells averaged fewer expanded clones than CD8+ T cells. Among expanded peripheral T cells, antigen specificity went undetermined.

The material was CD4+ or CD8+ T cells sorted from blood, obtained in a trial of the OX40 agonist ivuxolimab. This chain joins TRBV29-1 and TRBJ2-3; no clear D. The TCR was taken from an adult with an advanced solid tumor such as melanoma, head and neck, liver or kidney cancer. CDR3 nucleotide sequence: TGCAGCGTTGAAGTTAGTGTCTTTAGCACAGATACGCAGTATTTT. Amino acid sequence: CSVEVSVFSTDTQYF.